The subject of this entry is one T cell receptor (beta chain). The time point: persistent/refractory GD, antithyroid drugs over 5 years with positive TRAb. The TCR library used RNA extracted from PBMCs. HTBI primers from iRepertoire and Arm-PCR of CDR3 regions yielded the TCR beta libraries. A single record per CDR3 protein comes from TCRdb applying MiXCR to the multiplex PCR reads. This table has about 340,000 distinct CDR3 sequences, roughly a fifth appearing once. The CDR3 contains 21 residues. V lost 7 bases to trimming and J lost 0 bases; unmatched junction nucleotides: 17. CDR1 MDHEN and CDR2 SYDVKM come from the germline V gene. The source of the sample is a study of regulatory T cells in long-lasting Graves disease. Study-level information: Persistent Graves' disease denoted over 5 years of antithyroid drugs plus positive TSH receptor antibodies.

The rearrangement joins TRBV28 to TRBJ2-1; TRBD2 matches 14 bases. The sample here was peripheral blood mononuclear cells (PBMCs), taken when the disease was refractory, from a patient treated with antithyroid drugs. The TCR sequence derives from a female donor with Graves disease. CDR3 DNA: TGTGCCAGCACCGTTGGGACCGGGACTAGCGGGAGTTTCCGCTCCTACAATGAGCAGTTCTTC. Protein sequence: CASTVGTGTSGSFRSYNEQFF. The full variable domain, its missing parts supplied by reference TRBV28 and TRBJ2-1, is DVKVTQSSRYLVKRTGEKVFLECVQDMDHENMFWYRQDPGLGLRLIYFSYDVKMKEKGDIPEGYSVSREKKERFSLILESASTNQTSMYLCASTVGTGTSGSFRSYNEQFFGPGTRLTVL.